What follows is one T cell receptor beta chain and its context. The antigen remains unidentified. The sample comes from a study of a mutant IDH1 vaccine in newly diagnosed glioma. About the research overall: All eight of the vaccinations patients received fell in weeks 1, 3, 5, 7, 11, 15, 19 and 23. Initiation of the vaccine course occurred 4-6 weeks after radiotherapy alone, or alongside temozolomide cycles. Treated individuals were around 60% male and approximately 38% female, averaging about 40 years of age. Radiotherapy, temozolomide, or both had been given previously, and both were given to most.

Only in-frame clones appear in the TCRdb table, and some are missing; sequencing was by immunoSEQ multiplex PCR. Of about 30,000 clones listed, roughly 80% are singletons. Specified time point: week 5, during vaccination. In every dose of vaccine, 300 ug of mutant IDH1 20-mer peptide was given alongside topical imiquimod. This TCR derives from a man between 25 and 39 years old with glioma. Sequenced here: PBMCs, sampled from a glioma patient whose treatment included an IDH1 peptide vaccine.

This CDR3 reads CASKVGETQYF. The CDR3 DNA follows: TGTGCCAGCAAGGTTGGTGAGACCCAGTACTTC. V usage is TRBV25-1 and J usage is TRBJ2-5; D uncertain. The CDR3 is made up of 11 amino acids. Germline V gene sequence: CDR1 MGHDK, CDR2 SYGVNS. The germline V and J ends were trimmed by 7 bases and 5 bases, with 8 bases remaining between them.